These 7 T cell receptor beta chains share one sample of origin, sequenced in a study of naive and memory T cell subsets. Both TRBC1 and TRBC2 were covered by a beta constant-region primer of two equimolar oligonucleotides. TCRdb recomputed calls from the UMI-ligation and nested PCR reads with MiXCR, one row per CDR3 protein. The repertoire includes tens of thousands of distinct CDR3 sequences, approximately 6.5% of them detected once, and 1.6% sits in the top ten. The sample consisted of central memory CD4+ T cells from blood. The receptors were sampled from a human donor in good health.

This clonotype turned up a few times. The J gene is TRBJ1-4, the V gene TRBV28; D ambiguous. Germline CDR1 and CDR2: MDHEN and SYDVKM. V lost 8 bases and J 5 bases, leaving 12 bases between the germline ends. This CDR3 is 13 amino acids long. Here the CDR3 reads CASAPLTNEKLFF. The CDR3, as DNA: TGTGCCAGCGCTCCCCTAACGAATGAAAAACTGTTTTTT.

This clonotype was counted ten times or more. In DNA form, the CDR3 reads TGTGCCAGCAGGATCCTCGAGGGGGGACACACCGGGGAGCTGTTTTTT. It codes for CASRILEGGHTGELFF. The J gene is TRBJ2-2, the V gene TRBV11-2, with D possibly being TRBD1 or TRBD2 (6 bases each). The CDR3 has 16 residues. V was cut by 6 bases and J by 3 bases, with 17 bases left in between. CDR1 is SGHAT, CDR2 FQNNGV, per germline. Full variable domain (outside the CDR3, taken from reference TRBV11-2 and TRBJ2-2): EAGVAQSPRYKIIEKRQSVAFWCNPISGHATLYWYQQILGQGPKLLIQFQNNGVVDDSQLPKDRFSAERLKGVDSTLKIQPAKLEDSAVYLCASRILEGGHTGELFFGEGSRLTVL.

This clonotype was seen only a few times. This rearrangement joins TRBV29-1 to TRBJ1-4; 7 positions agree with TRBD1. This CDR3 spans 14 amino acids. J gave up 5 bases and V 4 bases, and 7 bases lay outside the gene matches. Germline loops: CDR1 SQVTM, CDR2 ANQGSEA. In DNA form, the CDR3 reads TGCAGCGTTGCACGGGACAGTCCAAATGAAAAACTGTTTTTT. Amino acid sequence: CSVARDSPNEKLFF.

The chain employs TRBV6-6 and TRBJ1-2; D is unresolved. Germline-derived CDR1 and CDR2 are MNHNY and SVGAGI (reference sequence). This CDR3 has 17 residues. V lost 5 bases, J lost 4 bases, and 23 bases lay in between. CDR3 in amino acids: CASSQLQMAAIGYGYTF. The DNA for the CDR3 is TGTGCCAGCAGTCAACTACAGATGGCTGCAATAGGCTATGGCTACACCTTC.

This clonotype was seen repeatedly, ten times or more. The CDR3 DNA is TGTGCCAGCAGCCAAGATCAGCTAGCGGGAGGGTACGAGCAGTACTTC. Translating it yields CASSQDQLAGGYEQYF. The J gene is TRBJ2-7, the V gene TRBV14; 12 bases fit TRBD2. Germline assignment: CDR1 SGHDN and CDR2 FVKESK. V gave up 0 bases and J gave up 4 bases; unmatched junction bases: 4. The CDR3 covers 16 residues.

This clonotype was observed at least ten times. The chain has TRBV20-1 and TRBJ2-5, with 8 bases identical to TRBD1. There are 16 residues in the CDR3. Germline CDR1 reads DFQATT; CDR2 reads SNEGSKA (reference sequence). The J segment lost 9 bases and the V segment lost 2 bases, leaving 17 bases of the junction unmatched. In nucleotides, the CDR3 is TGCAGTGCTAGAAACGACAGGGGTCTCGCCCAGGGGGCCCAGTACTTC. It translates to CSARNDRGLAQGAQYF.

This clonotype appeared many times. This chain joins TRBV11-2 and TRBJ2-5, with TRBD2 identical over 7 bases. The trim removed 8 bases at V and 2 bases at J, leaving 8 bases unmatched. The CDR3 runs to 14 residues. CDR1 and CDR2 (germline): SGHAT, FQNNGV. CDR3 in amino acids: CASGRLAKQETQYF. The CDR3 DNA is TGTGCCAGCGGTCGACTAGCCAAACAAGAGACCCAGTACTTC.